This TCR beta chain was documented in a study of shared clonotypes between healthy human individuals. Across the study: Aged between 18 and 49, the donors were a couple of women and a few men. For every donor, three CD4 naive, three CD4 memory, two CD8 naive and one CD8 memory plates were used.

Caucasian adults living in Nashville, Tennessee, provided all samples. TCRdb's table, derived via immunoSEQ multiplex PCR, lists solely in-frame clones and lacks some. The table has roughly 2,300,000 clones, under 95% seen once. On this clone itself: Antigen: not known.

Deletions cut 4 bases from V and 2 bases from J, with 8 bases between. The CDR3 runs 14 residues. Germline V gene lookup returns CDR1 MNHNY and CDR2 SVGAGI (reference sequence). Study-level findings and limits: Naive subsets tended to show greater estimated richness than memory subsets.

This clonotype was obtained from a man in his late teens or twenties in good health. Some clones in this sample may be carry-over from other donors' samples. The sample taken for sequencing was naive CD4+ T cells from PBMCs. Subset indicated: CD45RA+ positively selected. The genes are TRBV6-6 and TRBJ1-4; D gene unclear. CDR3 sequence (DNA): TGTGCCAGCAGTTTATCCGGGACTAATGAAAAACTGTTTTTT. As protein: CASSLSGTNEKLFF.